This entry features one TCR beta chain sequence. Its antigen is not identified. The sample belongs to a study of OX40 agonist ivuxolimab in advanced cancers. In the study overall: Two patients with cutaneous melanoma and one with hepatocellular carcinoma, three in total, showed partial responses. The study's findings and limits: At doses 0.1 to 3.0 mg/kg, CD4+ and CD8+ clones expanded.

Sequencing was performed with immunoSEQ multiplex PCR; in TCRdb, only in-frame clones are kept and a portion is missing. Of 45,000 to 55,000 clones in the sample, around 80% were seen once. J was trimmed by 7 bases and V by 0 bases; bases with no gene match: 6. The CDR3 spans 15 residues. Germline CDR1 reads MNHEY; CDR2 reads SVGAGI. The source is an adult with an advanced solid tumor such as melanoma, head and neck, liver or kidney cancer. Here the sequenced sample was CD4+ or CD8+ T cells sorted from blood, taken in a trial of the OX40 agonist ivuxolimab. This chain uses TRBV6-5 with TRBJ2-1, with 7 positions matching TRBD2. As DNA, the CDR3 is TGTGCCAGCAGTTACTCTAGCGGGCTAGGAAATGAGCAGTTCTTC. Translated, it gives CASSYSSGLGNEQFF.